Below, one T cell receptor (beta chain) is given with its context. The germline CDR1 and CDR2 sequences are LGHNA and YSLEER. Trimming took 0 bases from V and 3 from J, leaving 5 bases between them. The CDR3 contains 14 residues. Sequencing used immunoSEQ multiplex PCR; TCRdb keeps in-frame clones, though not all of them. Here the sample spans hundreds of thousands of clones, 70% to 75% being singletons. This sample stems from a study of shared clonotypes between healthy human individuals. This clonotype was obtained from a man in his thirties or forties in good health. The J gene is TRBJ1-4, the V gene TRBV4-3; TRBD1 is a possible D gene (5 bases). Source material: memory CD4+ T cells sorted from blood. Subset in this sample: CD45RA-negative fraction. CDR3 in DNA: TGCGCCAGCAGCCAAGAGGGGGCTAATGAAAAACTGTTTTTT. Residues: CASSQEGANEKLFF.